A selection of T cell receptor beta chains follows, all from one sample in a study of blood T cell repertoires in COVID-19. Libraries were prepared by immunoSEQ multiplex PCR; TCRdb keeps only in-frame clonotypes and omits some of them. The sample contains over 350,000 clones, 85% to 90% of which appear only once. Specimen: PBMCs or T cells enriched from blood (not recorded which). These receptor sequences come from a young woman who had recovered from COVID-19. CDR3s include the opening cysteine and the closing phenylalanine or tryptophan. D genes are given only for firm matches. Where a row states a size, it is once, few, many or the class of an expanded clone; other rows omit it.

TRBV10-3	TRBJ1-2	NA	once	TGTGCCATCAGTGTCCTGATGGAGGATTATGGCTACACCTTC	CAISVLMEDYGYTF
TRBV15	TRBJ1-4	TRBD1	NA	TGTGCCACCAGCAGAGTATTAGGGGGCGATGAAAAACTGTTTTTT	CATSRVLGGDEKLFF
TRBV30	TRBJ1-1	TRBD1	NA	TGTGCCTGGAACGAGGGGGCAACTGAAGCTTTCTTT	CAWNEGATEAFF
TRBV18	TRBJ2-1	NA	NA	TGTGCCAGCTCACCACCGGGGGCCGGGGGGTACTACAATGAGCAGTTCTTC	CASSPPGAGGYYNEQFF
TRBV7-2	TRBJ2-5	NA	NA	TGTGCCAGCAGCTTATTGCTTCCGGGGACCCAGTACTTC	CASSLLLPGTQYF
TRBV5-1	TRBJ2-6	TRBD2	NA	TGCGCCAGCAGCCCCCGGGACTATATCTCTGGGGCCAACGTCCTGACTTTC	CASSPRDYISGANVLTF
TRBV5-8	TRBJ2-5	TRBD2	once	TGTGCCAGCAGAATGGGACTAGCGGTTCTGGAGACCCAGTACTTC	CASRMGLAVLETQYF
TRBV7-9	TRBJ2-1	TRBD2	once	TGTGCCAGCAGCTTAGTGGGGACTAGCGCCGACAATGAGCAGTTCTTC	CASSLVGTSADNEQFF
TRBV11-3	TRBJ2-5	TRBD2	NA	TGTGCCAGCAGCCCACGGACTAGCGGGGGGGCCAGCGAGACCCAGTACTTC	CASSPRTSGGASETQYF
TRBV6-5	TRBJ2-2	TRBD1	NA	TGTGCCAGCAGTCGACGGACAGGGGGAGTCGGGGAGCTGTTTTTT	CASSRRTGGVGELFF
TRBV2	TRBJ1-1	NA	NA	TGTGCCAGCAGTTATAGGCTCTCGGACAGACCAACTGAAGCTTTCTTT	CASSYRLSDRPTEAFF
TRBV27	TRBJ2-5	TRBD1	NA	TGTGCCAGCAGTTTTCAGGGGGCGGAGACCCAGTACTTC	CASSFQGAETQYF
TRBV3-1/TRBV3-2	TRBJ2-7	TRBD1	NA	TGTGCCAGCAGCCCCGGGACAGACTCCTACGAGCAGTACTTC	CASSPGTDSYEQYF
TRBV30	TRBJ1-4	NA	NA	TGTGCCTGGAGTCCCTCAGCAACTAATGAAAAACTGTTTTTT	CAWSPSATNEKLFF
TRBV11-2	TRBJ2-5	TRBD2	once	TGTGCCAGCAGCTTAGCTTGGGCGGGGGGCCAAGAGACCCAGTACTTC	CASSLAWAGGQETQYF
TRBV6-5	TRBJ2-7	NA	NA	TGTGCCAGCAGTTATGGTGGCGGGGTCCTCGAGCAGTACTTC	CASSYGGGVLEQYF
TRBV18	TRBJ2-7	NA	NA	TGTGCCAGCTCACCACCGAACGGAGACCTCTACGAGCAGTACTTC	CASSPPNGDLYEQYF
TRBV6-5	TRBJ1-6	NA	NA	TGTGCCAGCCAAGCTTATAATTCACCCCTCCACTTT	CASQAYNSPLHF
TRBV4-3	TRBJ1-6	NA	NA	TGCGCCAGCAGCCAAGATGAAGTACAGGACTCACCCCTCCACTTT	CASSQDEVQDSPLHF
TRBV2	TRBJ1-5	TRBD1	few	TGTGCCAGCAGCCAAGACAGGGGAGACAATCAGCCCCAGCATTTT	CASSQDRGDNQPQHF
TRBV6-1	TRBJ2-1	NA	NA	TGTGCCAGCAGTGCACGGGGAGCCAAGGAGCAGTTCTTC	CASSARGAKEQFF
TRBV7-9	TRBJ1-1	TRBD1	NA	TGTGCCACCGAATCTTGGGACAGGGCCAGGACTGAAGCTTTCTTT	CATESWDRARTEAFF
TRBV29-1	TRBJ1-2	NA	NA	TGCAGCGCCATCGGAACAGCTAACTATGGCTACACCTTC	CSAIGTANYGYTF
TRBV30	TRBJ1-1	NA	NA	TGTGCCTGGAGTGCTAGTGGAACTGAAGCTTTCTTT	CAWSASGTEAFF
TRBV6-5	TRBJ1-6	NA	NA	TGTGCCAGCAGCACGACAGGTTACTATAATTCACCCCTCCACTTT	CASSTTGYYNSPLHF
TRBV30	TRBJ1-6	NA	NA	TGTGCCTGGAGTGTACGACGGGGGGCCCTCTGGTCACCCCTCCACTTT	CAWSVRRGALWSPLHF
TRBV11-1	TRBJ2-5	NA	NA	TGTGCCAGCAGAGCCGCCGGGGGAGAGACCCAGTACTTC	CASRAAGGETQYF
TRBV9	TRBJ1-2	NA	NA	TGTGCCAGCAGCGTAGGGGGCAAAGATGGCTACACCTTC	CASSVGGKDGYTF
TRBV14	TRBJ1-6	NA	NA	TGTGCCAGCAGCCGTGGGGAGGCGAGATACTCACCCCTCCACTTT	CASSRGEARYSPLHF
TRBV5-1	TRBJ1-6	TRBD1	NA	TGCGCCAGCAGCCCTGGCCTCGGACAGGGGGCTTCACCCCTCCACTTT	CASSPGLGQGASPLHF
TRBV15	TRBJ1-2	TRBD1	NA	TGTGCCACCAGCAGAGGGTGGGGGACAGGGGGTAGCTATGGCTACACCTTC	CATSRGWGTGGSYGYTF
TRBV9	TRBJ2-3	TRBD2	NA	TGTGCCAGCAGCGTCCTAGCGGGCACAGATACGCAGTATTTT	CASSVLAGTDTQYF
TRBV7-2	TRBJ1-6	TRBD1	once	TGTGCCAGCAGCCGGACAGGGGGCCGCTCACCCCTCCACTTT	CASSRTGGRSPLHF
TRBV18	TRBJ1-6	NA	NA	TGTGCCAGCTCAGCTACCGGGACACCCTTTTTT	CASSATGTPFF
TRBV6-5	TRBJ2-1	TRBD2	NA	TGTGCCACCTTCTTTCCGGGGGGGCCGGTTGAGCAGTTCTTC	CATFFPGGPVEQFF
TRBV6-1	TRBJ1-5	TRBD1	once	TGTGCCAGCAGTGGGGAATTAGACAGGGGGATGATCTCCCGCAATCAGCCCCAGCATTTT	CASSGELDRGMISRNQPQHF
TRBV12-5	TRBJ1-3	NA	NA	TGTGCTAGTGGTAAAACAGGGATGGCTGGAAACACCATATATTTT	CASGKTGMAGNTIYF
TRBV19	TRBJ1-5	TRBD1	few	TGTGCCAGTAGCCATTACCGGGACAGGGTAGGCAATCAGCCCCAGCATTTT	CASSHYRDRVGNQPQHF
TRBV6-5	TRBJ1-2	TRBD1	NA	TGTGCCAGCAGATATACAGGGGGCGTTGGCTACACCTTC	CASRYTGGVGYTF
TRBV24-1	TRBJ1-2	NA	NA	TGTGCCACCAGTGATGCTGCGGGATCCTATGGCTACACCTTC	CATSDAAGSYGYTF
TRBV4-1	TRBJ1-1	NA	NA	TGCGCCAGCAACTGGGACATCCTGAATTCGAACACTGAAGCTTTCTTT	CASNWDILNSNTEAFF
TRBV3-1/TRBV3-2	TRBJ1-4	NA	NA	TGTGCCAGCAGCCCAATCCAGGAAGATGAAAAACTGTTTTTT	CASSPIQEDEKLFF
TRBV28	TRBJ2-7	NA	NA	TGTGCCAGCAGCTACAGGGTTGCCTACGAGCAGTACTTC	CASSYRVAYEQYF
TRBV3-1/TRBV3-2	TRBJ1-6	NA	NA	TGTGCCAGCAGCCGTAGGGACACCAGCTCCTATAATTCACCCCTCCACTTT	CASSRRDTSSYNSPLHF
TRBV29-1	TRBJ1-2	NA	NA	TGCAGCGTTGATAACAGGGCCTATGGCTACACCTTC	CSVDNRAYGYTF
TRBV7-3	TRBJ2-5	NA	NA	TGTGCCAGCAGCTTAAGACCGGGGTGGATTGAGACCCAGTACTTC	CASSLRPGWIETQYF
TRBV30	TRBJ2-5	NA	NA	TGTGCCTGGAGTTCAGGAGGGCAGACCCAGTACTTC	CAWSSGGQTQYF
TRBV7-2	TRBJ1-4	NA	NA	TGTGCCAGCAGCTTAGTGGGGGGGGTAACTAATGAAAAACTGTTTTTT	CASSLVGGVTNEKLFF
TRBV7-9	TRBJ1-1	NA	NA	TGTGCCAGCAGCCCTCTCTTAACCCAGGAAGCTTTCTTT	CASSPLLTQEAFF
TRBV28	TRBJ1-5	NA	NA	TGTGCCAGCAAGTCCGGGGGGGATAAGCGCAATCAGCCCCAGCATTTT	CASKSGGDKRNQPQHF
TRBV7-9	TRBJ1-2	NA	few	TGTGCCAGCAGCAACCACAGGGTCCGTAGCTATGGCTACACCTTC	CASSNHRVRSYGYTF
TRBV7-2	TRBJ2-3	TRBD2	NA	TGTGCCAGCAGCTCGGCCCCAGGACTAGCGGGGGGGCGGGGGCAGTATTTT	CASSSAPGLAGGRGQYF
TRBV18	TRBJ2-7	NA	NA	TGTGCCAGCTCACCGTTTGCAGGGGATCCCTACGAGCAGTACTTC	CASSPFAGDPYEQYF
TRBV28	TRBJ1-5	TRBD1	NA	TGTGCCAGCACCTGGACAGGTGATCAGCCCCAGCATTTT	CASTWTGDQPQHF